The 28 T cell receptor beta chains in this list originate from one sample, sequenced in a study of technical replicates of blood from a few donors. Clones were read by immunoSEQ multiplex PCR, and TCRdb kept only the in-frame ones, dropping some. The table has 11,000 to 15,000 clones, roughly 84% seen once; the top ten hold about a tenth. Sequencing used PBMCs. The receptor source for this set is a human donor in good health.

The CDR3 is CASSLVYSGRTNEQFF. The CDR3 DNA reads TGTGCCAGCAGCTTAGTGTACAGCGGGAGAACCAATGAGCAGTTCTTC. This chain links TRBV7-8 with TRBJ2-1; 8 nucleotides align to TRBD2. There are 16 residues in the CDR3. Germline CDR1 is SGHVS and CDR2 is FQNEAQ. V dropped 1 base and J dropped 6; count of bases not matched to a gene: 8.

The count of this clone is one. This chain links TRBV7-9 with TRBJ1-1; maybe TRBD1 (6 bases). V lost 5 bases and J lost 0, with 13 bases in between. The CDR3 has 15 amino acids. Germline V gives CDR1 SEHNR, CDR2 FQNEAQ (reference sequence). DNA of the CDR3: TGTGCCAGCAGCCAACAGGGTACTCTGAACACTGAAGCTTTCTTT. Amino acids: CASSQQGTLNTEAFF.

This chain links TRBV13 with TRBJ2-3, with TRBD1 matching 9 bases. The CDR3 is 18 amino acids. The germline gives CDR1 PRHDT, CDR2 FYEKMQ (reference sequence). Losses at the gene ends were 0 bases for V and 1 base for J; bases not matched to a gene: 8. CDR3 region: CASSLGRTGDRGTDTQYF. CDR3 coding DNA: TGTGCCAGCAGCTTAGGCCGGACAGGGGACCGCGGCACAGATACGCAGTATTTT.

The chain joins TRBV7-9 to TRBJ2-3, with 7 bases aligning to TRBD2. The germline CDR1 and CDR2 sequences are SEHNR and FQNEAQ (reference sequence). This CDR3 comprises 15 residues. V was pared by 1 base and J by 3 bases, with 4 bases of the junction left unmatched. Here the CDR3 DNA reads TGTGCCAGCAGCTTAGAGGACGGGAGGACAGATACGCAGTATTTT. Residues: CASSLEDGRTDTQYF.

This chain connects TRBV19 to TRBJ2-6; D is perhaps TRBD1 (5 bases). This CDR3 is built from 19 residues. Per germline, CDR1 LNHDA and CDR2 SQIVND (reference sequence). Trimming left V 3 bases short and J 2 bases short, with 20 bases between. The CDR3 DNA reads as TGTGCCAGTAGTATGGGGATTGGGGCCACTGCAACTGGGGCCAACGTCCTGACTTTC. It codes for CASSMGIGATATGANVLTF.

This chain uses TRBV11-2 with TRBJ2-5, with D possibly being TRBD2 (6 bases). CDR3 length: 15 amino acids. V gave up 1 base and J gave up 2 bases, with 11 bases separating them. The V gene's germline CDR1 is SGHAT and CDR2 FQNNGV. CDR3 in DNA: TGTGCCAGCAGCTTAGGGTTGGGGGGTCAAGAGACCCAGTACTTC. Protein sequence: CASSLGLGGQETQYF. The full variable domain, rest sourced from reference TRBV11-2 and TRBJ2-5, is EAGVAQSPRYKIIEKRQSVAFWCNPISGHATLYWYQQILGQGPKLLIQFQNNGVVDDSQLPKDRFSAERLKGVDSTLKIQPAKLEDSAVYLCASSLGLGGQETQYFGPGTRLLVL.

The table lists this clone with a count of one. V gene TRBV25-1 combines with J gene TRBJ2-5, with 11 bases matching TRBD1. The CDR3 has 15 amino acids. CDR1 is MGHDK, CDR2 SYGVNS, per germline. Trimming removed 2 bases from V and 5 bases from J; junction bases left unmatched: 4. The CDR3 sequence: CASSEGQGARETQYF. CDR3 bases: TGTGCCAGCAGTGAAGGACAGGGGGCGCGTGAGACCCAGTACTTC. The full variable domain, rest sourced from reference TRBV25-1 and TRBJ2-5, is EADIYQTPRYLVIGTGKKITLECSQTMGHDKMYWYQQDPGMELHLIHYSYGVNSTEKGDLSSESTVSRIRTEHFPLTLESARPSHTSQYLCASSEGQGARETQYFGPGTRLLVL.

This clone appeared a single time. The CDR3 here is CASSQERTGNQPQHF. In DNA, the CDR3 is TGCGCCAGCAGCCAAGAGAGGACAGGCAATCAGCCCCAGCATTTT. This rearrangement joins TRBV4-1 to TRBJ1-5, with D perhaps matching TRBD1 (6 bases). Germline V CDR1 and CDR2: MGHRA, YSYEKL. Deletions cut 0 bases from V and 2 bases from J, with 8 bases between. This CDR3 region has 15 residues.

V is TRBV11-2 and J is TRBJ2-7; 11 bases map to TRBD2. From germline, CDR1 is SGHAT and CDR2 FQNNGV. This CDR3 is built from 16 residues. V gave up 5 bases and J gave up 4 bases; unmatched junction bases: 10. CDR3 sequence (DNA): TGTGCCAGCAGCCTACGACGACTAGCGGGAACGTACGAGCAGTACTTC. It translates to CASSLRRLAGTYEQYF. The full variable domain, rest sourced from reference TRBV11-2 and TRBJ2-7, is EAGVAQSPRYKIIEKRQSVAFWCNPISGHATLYWYQQILGQGPKLLIQFQNNGVVDDSQLPKDRFSAERLKGVDSTLKIQPAKLEDSAVYLCASSLRRLAGTYEQYFGPGTRLTVT.

The genes are TRBV11-1 and TRBJ1-2; 9 bases match TRBD1. This CDR3 is 12 amino acids long. Trimming took 5 bases from V and 8 from J; bases not matched to a gene: 3. CDR1 and CDR2 (germline): SGHAT, FQDESV (reference sequence). This CDR3 reads CASSKGQGGYTF. CDR3 nucleotides: TGTGCCAGCAGCAAGGGACAGGGCGGCTACACCTTC. The entire variable domain, with the rest obtained from reference TRBV11-1 and TRBJ1-2, is as follows: EAEVAQSPRYKITEKSQAVAFWCDPISGHATLYWYRQILGQGPELLVQFQDESVVDDSQLPKDRFSAERLKGVDSTLKIQPAELGDSAMYLCASSKGQGGYTFGSGTRLTVV.

This rearrangement joins TRBV29-1 to TRBJ2-1; D gene uncertain. CDR3 length: 10 residues. V was cut by 6 bases and J by 8 bases, with 8 bases left in between. Germline loops: CDR1 SQVTM, CDR2 ANQGSEA. The CDR3 sequence: CSVMADEQFF. CDR3 in DNA: TGCAGCGTCATGGCCGATGAGCAGTTCTTC.

The V gene is TRBV28, the J gene TRBJ1-2; 7 bases match TRBD1. Germline CDR1 is MDHEN and CDR2 is SYDVKM. The CDR3 loop spans 13 amino acids. V dropped 5 bases and J dropped 8; count of bases not matched to a gene: 8. For the CDR3, the DNA is TGTGCCAGCAGTCCAGGGACAGTTATAGGCTACACCTTC. This codes for CASSPGTVIGYTF.

Only a few counts were recorded for this clone. CDR3 coding DNA: TGTGCCAGCAGCCAAAGGGGTGGGGAAGAAGCTTTCTTT. This codes for CASSQRGGEEAFF. The chain carries TRBV5-6 and TRBJ1-1; D is possibly TRBD1 (5 bases). Germline CDR1 reads SGHDT; CDR2 reads YYEEEE. Trimming stripped 4 bases from V and 8 bases from J, with 15 bases between. This CDR3 contains 13 residues.

The V call is TRBV6-1, the J call TRBJ2-3; 7 positions match TRBD2. After removal of 2 bases from V and 4 bases from J, the junction contained 3 bases not matched to a gene. CDR1 is MNHNS, CDR2 SASEGT, per germline. This CDR3 region has 14 residues. The CDR3: CASSEYAGADTQYF. The CDR3 nucleotides read TGTGCCAGCAGTGAATACGCGGGGGCAGATACGCAGTATTTT.

This clone was found once. The genes are TRBV19 and TRBJ1-1, with 11 bases identical to TRBD1. The V gene's germline CDR1 is LNHDA and CDR2 SQIVND (reference sequence). The V gene end was trimmed by 7 bases and the J gene end by 1 base; junction bases not matched to a gene: 5. This CDR3 is built from 15 residues. CDR3 sequence: CASKGQGAGNTEAFF. The CDR3 coding sequence is TGTGCCAGTAAAGGACAGGGGGCAGGGAACACTGAAGCTTTCTTT.

This rearrangement joins TRBV6-5 to TRBJ2-7; 12 positions match TRBD1. V was clipped by 4 bases and J by 7 bases; unmatched bases: 11. Per germline, CDR1 MNHEY and CDR2 SVGAGI. The CDR3 sequence is 16 residues long. The DNA for the CDR3 is TGTGCCAGCAGTTTGGGACAGGGGGCCTCCTTGAGGGAGCAGTACTTC. It yields the protein CASSLGQGASLREQYF.

This clone came up a few times. J is TRBJ1-1 and V is TRBV7-3; D unclear. V lost 1 base and J lost 0, with 6 bases in between. CDR1 and CDR2 (germline): SGHTA, FQGTGA. This CDR3 has 14 residues. CDR3 region: CASSLSSLNTEAFF. CDR3 bases: TGTGCCAGCAGCTTAAGTTCTCTGAACACTGAAGCTTTCTTT.

The table lists this clone with a few counts. The gene calls are TRBV2 and TRBJ1-1; D remains ambiguous. The CDR3 sequence is 12 residues long. Germline V CDR1 and CDR2: SNHLY, FYNNEI. V lost 2 bases and J lost 10, with 11 bases in between. The CDR3 DNA sequence: TGTGCCAGCAGTGAACGGGGAGGGATAGCTTTCTTT. Translating it yields CASSERGGIAFF.

The chain joins TRBV4-1 to TRBJ2-7; 10 nucleotides align to TRBD1. With 3 bases clipped from V and 6 bases from J, the junction kept 11 bases outside the gene matches. The V gene's germline CDR1 is MGHRA and CDR2 YSYEKL. This CDR3 has 16 amino acids. The CDR3 reads CASSQHPTGGLGEQYF. The DNA for the CDR3 is TGCGCCAGCAGCCAGCACCCGACAGGGGGCCTCGGCGAGCAGTACTTC.

The J gene is TRBJ2-1, the V gene TRBV18; unclear D gene. The CDR3 sequence is 14 residues long. Germline lookup yields CDR1 KGHSH and CDR2 LQKENI. V was clipped by 0 bases and J by 4 bases, with 7 bases between them. The CDR3 DNA reads as TGTGCCAGCTCACCACCGACGGGTTACAATGAGCAGTTCTTC. Translation: CASSPPTGYNEQFF.

The V call is TRBV6-5, the J call TRBJ2-7; D might be TRBD2 (6 bases). Between the trimmed V and J ends, which lost 8 bases and 3 bases, there was a span of 14 bases. CDR1 and CDR2 from the germline V gene are MNHEY and SVGAGI. This CDR3 has 13 residues. The CDR3 loop reads CASSGRESYEQYF. The CDR3 DNA reads TGTGCCAGCTCGGGGCGGGAAAGCTACGAGCAGTACTTC.

This rearrangement joins TRBV5-1 to TRBJ1-5; TRBD1 might be the D (5 bases). The CDR3 is 13 residues long. Germline loops: CDR1 SGHRS, CDR2 YFSETQ. Trimming cost V 4 bases and J 5 bases, with 10 bases left between them. The CDR3 nucleotides are TGCGCCAGCAGCCCGGGGGGGGATCAGCCCCAGCATTTT. Encoded protein: CASSPGGDQPQHF.

This chain joins TRBV28 and TRBJ2-1; perhaps TRBD1 as D (6 bases). The V end lost 6 bases, the J end lost 8 bases, and 20 bases lay between the germline ends. CDR1 is MDHEN and CDR2 is SYDVKM in the germline V gene. CDR3 size: 15 residues. DNA for the CDR3: TGTGCCAGCAGCACGACAGGAATTAATAGCCATGAGCAGTTCTTC. Its protein is CASSTTGINSHEQFF. Variable domain in full (rest from reference TRBV28 and TRBJ2-1): DVKVTQSSRYLVKRTGEKVFLECVQDMDHENMFWYRQDPGLGLRLIYFSYDVKMKEKGDIPEGYSVSREKKERFSLILESASTNQTSMYLCASSTTGINSHEQFFGPGTRLTVL.

This chain joins TRBV4-1 and TRBJ2-7; D possibly corresponds to TRBD2 (5 bases). Per the germline V gene, CDR1 is MGHRA and CDR2 is YSYEKL. The CDR3 sequence is 14 residues long. V was cut by 0 bases and J by 3 bases, with 9 bases left in between. CDR3 sequence: CASSQDEDFYEQYF. The CDR3 region has the DNA TGCGCCAGCAGCCAAGATGAGGACTTCTACGAGCAGTACTTC.

CDR3 loop: CASSPGGSHEQFF. In nucleotides, the CDR3 is TGTGCCAGCAGTCCCGGCGGGAGCCATGAGCAGTTCTTC. V gene TRBV6-4 combines with J gene TRBJ2-1, with 7 bases lining up with TRBD2. The CDR3 totals 13 residues. The germline V gene encodes CDR1 MRHNA and CDR2 SNTAGT. With 5 bases clipped from V and 8 bases from J, the junction kept 6 bases outside the gene matches.

This sequence joins TRBV6-6 and TRBJ2-3; no clear D gene. The CDR3 loop spans 14 amino acids. The ends were cut back, 0 bases at V and 2 bases at J, with 6 bases in the middle. In germline, CDR1 is MNHNY, CDR2 SVGAGI (reference sequence). The CDR3 region is CASSYSSPTDTQYF. DNA of the CDR3: TGTGCCAGCAGTTACTCGAGCCCCACAGATACGCAGTATTTT.

The chain recombines TRBV6-5 with TRBJ2-3; 8 bases agree with TRBD1. The CDR3 loop spans 16 amino acids. The V segment lost 0 bases and the J segment 1 base; nucleotides outside the gene matches: 3. CDR1 and CDR2 from the germline V gene are MNHEY and SVGAGI. The CDR3: CASSYSKTGGTDTQYF. DNA for the CDR3: TGTGCCAGCAGTTACTCGAAGACAGGGGGCACAGATACGCAGTATTTT.

The chain joins TRBV27 to TRBJ2-3; 8 nucleotides agree with TRBD2. Losses at the gene ends were 4 bases for V and 0 bases for J; bases not matched to a gene: 0. Germline V CDR1 and CDR2: MNHEY, SMNVEV (reference sequence). The CDR3 totals 14 residues. The CDR3 loop is CASSSSGSTDTQYF. The CDR3 DNA is TGTGCCAGCAGTTCTAGCGGGAGCACAGATACGCAGTATTTT.